One T cell receptor (beta chain) is described in this entry. What it binds is unknown. The CDR3 is made up of 14 amino acids. V was pared by 10 bases and J by 2 bases, with 15 bases between. Germline lookup yields CDR1 MNHNS and CDR2 SASEGT. Repertoires were generated with immunoSEQ multiplex PCR, while TCRdb's copy carries only in-frame clones and drops some. This sample has some 2,000,000 clones; more than 90% occur once, and the top ten carry around 0.13%. This sample was included in a study of shared clonotypes between healthy human individuals. Findings and caveats of the study: The four-donor shared clonotypes exceeded non-shared clonotypes in generation probability, with non-shared ones scoring lower. Sampling was confined to blood; repertoires within tissues likely differ.

Healthy adults negative for HIV, lacking recent acute infections or vaccinations, served as donors. Sequencing was performed on naive CD4+ T cells sorted from blood. Documented subset: CD45RA+ positively selected. The V call is TRBV6-1, the J call TRBJ2-1; D could derive from TRBD1 or TRBD2 (7 bases each). This TCR came from a man in his late teens or twenties in good health. In nucleotides, the CDR3 is TGTGCCATCACCAGGGGGGGCGCCTACAATGAGCAGTTCTTC. Amino acid sequence: CAITRGGAYNEQFF.